The rows below give T cell receptor beta chains drawn from one sample of a study of T cell repertoires in cytomegalovirus infection. TCRdb reprocessed the reads with MiXCR, giving one entry per CDR3 protein. The sample consists of around 290,000 distinct CDR3 sequences, roughly 23% of them appearing once. The sequencing sample was made of PBMCs. These receptors all stem from a human donor in good health (CMV status not recorded). Some clones in this sample may be carry-over from other donors' samples. Both conserved end residues are part of each CDR3. D genes are given only for firm matches. Size values are once, few and many counts, or a class for expanded clones, and some rows have none.

d_gene: TRBD2; abundance: NA; v_gene: TRBV6-1; j_gene: TRBJ2-1; CDR3aa: CASSEKFGAGGPIEQFF; CDR3nt: TGTGCCAGCAGTGAAAAATTCGGAGCGGGAGGGCCGATTGAGCAGTTCTTC
d_gene: TRBD2; abundance: NA; v_gene: TRBV4-2; j_gene: TRBJ2-1; CDR3aa: CASSRLNSGSLNEQFF; CDR3nt: TGTGCCAGCAGCCGCCTTAATAGCGGGAGTCTCAATGAGCAGTTCTTC
d_gene: NA; abundance: many; v_gene: TRBV7-2; j_gene: TRBJ2-7; CDR3aa: CASSSLETYEQYF; CDR3nt: TGTGCCAGCAGCTCCCTTGAGACCTACGAGCAGTACTTC
d_gene: NA; abundance: NA; v_gene: TRBV14; j_gene: TRBJ2-3; CDR3aa: CASSARGVWGDTDTQYF; CDR3nt: TGTGCCAGCAGCGCCAGGGGAGTCTGGGGGGACACAGATACGCAGTATTTT
d_gene: NA; abundance: few; v_gene: TRBV6-6; j_gene: TRBJ1-1; CDR3aa: CASSSRPGSTEAFF; CDR3nt: TGTGCCAGCAGTTCCCGACCTGGCAGCACTGAAGCTTTCTTT
d_gene: NA; abundance: many; v_gene: TRBV27; j_gene: TRBJ1-1; CDR3aa: CASSFSPFAEAFF; CDR3nt: TGTGCCAGCAGTTTTAGCCCTTTCGCTGAAGCTTTCTTT
d_gene: NA; abundance: NA; v_gene: TRBV27; j_gene: TRBJ1-1; CDR3aa: CASSPALGGWTEAFF; CDR3nt: TGTGCCAGCAGTCCAGCATTGGGGGGTTGGACTGAAGCTTTCTTT
d_gene: TRBD2; abundance: NA; v_gene: TRBV7-2; j_gene: TRBJ2-3; CDR3aa: CASSLSLSGTGTDTQYF; CDR3nt: TGTGCCAGCAGCTTGAGCCTGAGCGGGACCGGCACAGATACGCAGTATTTT
d_gene: TRBD2; abundance: NA; v_gene: TRBV5-1; j_gene: TRBJ2-3; CDR3aa: CASSADGRGVTDTQYF; CDR3nt: TGCGCCAGCAGCGCGGACGGGCGGGGGGTCACAGATACGCAGTATTTT
d_gene: NA; abundance: many; v_gene: TRBV7-2; j_gene: TRBJ1-2; CDR3aa: CASSPETGNYGYTF; CDR3nt: TGTGCCAGCAGCCCCGAGACGGGGAACTATGGCTACACCTTC
d_gene: NA; abundance: once; v_gene: TRBV11-2; j_gene: TRBJ2-5; CDR3aa: CASSLEWEETQYF; CDR3nt: TGTGCCAGCAGCTTGGAGTGGGAAGAGACCCAGTACTTC
d_gene: TRBD2; abundance: NA; v_gene: TRBV28; j_gene: TRBJ2-3; CDR3aa: CASLGLDVADTQYF; CDR3nt: TGTGCCAGCCTTGGACTAGACGTCGCAGATACGCAGTATTTT
d_gene: TRBD1; abundance: NA; v_gene: TRBV5-5; j_gene: TRBJ1-1; CDR3aa: CASSVGTGTEAFF; CDR3nt: TGTGCCAGCAGCGTGGGGACAGGGACTGAAGCTTTCTTT
d_gene: NA; abundance: many; v_gene: TRBV7-2; j_gene: TRBJ2-5; CDR3aa: CASSLNKGRQETQYF; CDR3nt: TGTGCCAGCAGCCTAAACAAGGGACGCCAAGAGACCCAGTACTTC
d_gene: NA; abundance: many; v_gene: TRBV7-8; j_gene: TRBJ2-5; CDR3aa: CASSLSGKETQYF; CDR3nt: TGTGCCAGCAGCTTAAGCGGAAAAGAGACCCAGTACTTC
d_gene: NA; abundance: NA; v_gene: TRBV3-1; j_gene: TRBJ2-1; CDR3aa: CASSARGEWFWEQFF; CDR3nt: TGTGCCAGCAGCGCCCGGGGTGAGTGGTTTTGGGAGCAGTTCTTC
d_gene: NA; abundance: many; v_gene: TRBV7-9; j_gene: TRBJ1-1; CDR3aa: CASSRSMTTLRNTEAFF; CDR3nt: TGTGCCAGCAGCCGCTCTATGACAACACTGCGGAACACTGAAGCTTTCTTT
d_gene: TRBD1; abundance: many; v_gene: TRBV28; j_gene: TRBJ2-1; CDR3aa: CASSLGQGVRDEQFF; CDR3nt: TGTGCCAGCAGTTTAGGACAGGGCGTGAGGGATGAGCAGTTCTTC
d_gene: NA; abundance: NA; v_gene: TRBV4-3; j_gene: TRBJ2-3; CDR3aa: CASSQEGSSTDTQYF; CDR3nt: TGCGCCAGCAGCCAAGAAGGGTCTAGCACAGATACGCAGTATTTT
d_gene: NA; abundance: NA; v_gene: TRBV6-4; j_gene: TRBJ2-3; CDR3aa: CASSVSEQYTDTQYF; CDR3nt: TGTGCCAGCAGTGTAAGCGAACAGTACACAGATACGCAGTATTTT
d_gene: NA; abundance: NA; v_gene: TRBV6-2/TRBV6-3; j_gene: TRBJ1-1; CDR3aa: CASSFRTDTEAFF; CDR3nt: TGTGCCAGCAGTTTTCGGACGGACACTGAAGCTTTCTTT
d_gene: TRBD1; abundance: many; v_gene: TRBV11-2; j_gene: TRBJ1-6; CDR3aa: CASSSSGTGGKSPLHF; CDR3nt: TGTGCCAGCAGCTCGTCCGGGACAGGGGGAAAGTCACCCCTCCACTTT
d_gene: TRBD2; abundance: NA; v_gene: TRBV5-1; j_gene: TRBJ2-4; CDR3aa: CASTGTNKNIQYF; CDR3nt: TGCGCCAGCACAGGGACTAACAAAAACATTCAGTACTTC
d_gene: NA; abundance: many; v_gene: TRBV7-2; j_gene: TRBJ2-5; CDR3aa: CASSLDHQETQYF; CDR3nt: TGTGCCAGCAGCTTGGATCATCAAGAGACCCAGTACTTC
d_gene: NA; abundance: NA; v_gene: TRBV4-1; j_gene: TRBJ2-6; CDR3aa: CASSQDEGPGANVLTF; CDR3nt: TGCGCCAGCAGCCAAGATGAGGGACCTGGGGCCAACGTCCTGACTTTC
d_gene: NA; abundance: few; v_gene: TRBV5-1; j_gene: TRBJ2-5; CDR3aa: CASSPTTGQYQETQYF; CDR3nt: TGCGCCAGCAGCCCAACGACAGGACAGTATCAAGAGACCCAGTACTTC
d_gene: NA; abundance: NA; v_gene: TRBV19; j_gene: TRBJ2-1; CDR3aa: CATRQESSYNEQFF; CDR3nt: TGTGCCACCCGACAGGAGAGCTCCTACAATGAGCAGTTCTTC
d_gene: TRBD1; abundance: few; v_gene: TRBV19; j_gene: TRBJ2-1; CDR3aa: CASISDRVPYNEQFF; CDR3nt: TGTGCCAGTATTAGCGACAGGGTCCCCTACAATGAGCAGTTCTTC
d_gene: TRBD2; abundance: few; v_gene: TRBV7-2; j_gene: TRBJ2-5; CDR3aa: CASSLEAGGQETQYF; CDR3nt: TGTGCCAGCAGCTTAGAGGCGGGGGGCCAAGAGACCCAGTACTTC
d_gene: TRBD2; abundance: many; v_gene: TRBV7-3; j_gene: TRBJ2-1; CDR3aa: CASSLTSGGAYNEQFF; CDR3nt: TGTGCCAGCAGCCTAACTAGCGGGGGGGCCTACAATGAGCAGTTCTTC
d_gene: TRBD2; abundance: NA; v_gene: TRBV3-1; j_gene: TRBJ2-7; CDR3aa: CASSQATSGRAPYEQYF; CDR3nt: TGTGCCAGCAGCCAAGCAACTAGCGGGAGGGCCCCCTACGAGCAGTACTTC
d_gene: TRBD1; abundance: NA; v_gene: TRBV12-3/TRBV12-4; j_gene: TRBJ1-1; CDR3aa: CASRSLRDRAIF; CDR3nt: TGTGCCAGCAGATCCCTCCGGGACAGGGCCATCTTT
d_gene: NA; abundance: many; v_gene: TRBV7-2; j_gene: TRBJ2-6; CDR3aa: CASSFPASGANVLTF; CDR3nt: TGTGCCAGCAGCTTTCCGGCTTCTGGGGCCAACGTCCTGACTTTC
d_gene: TRBD1; abundance: many; v_gene: TRBV7-2; j_gene: TRBJ2-1; CDR3aa: CASTPGQGYNEQFF; CDR3nt: TGTGCCAGCACCCCGGGACAGGGGTACAATGAGCAGTTCTTC
d_gene: NA; abundance: many; v_gene: TRBV7-9; j_gene: TRBJ2-7; CDR3aa: CASSGRVGQSEQYF; CDR3nt: TGTGCCAGCAGCGGTAGGGTAGGACAGAGCGAGCAGTACTTC
d_gene: NA; abundance: NA; v_gene: TRBV2; j_gene: TRBJ1-4; CDR3aa: CASTPDTTNEKLFF; CDR3nt: TGTGCCAGCACCCCGGACACCACTAATGAAAAACTGTTTTTT
d_gene: NA; abundance: NA; v_gene: TRBV5-1; j_gene: TRBJ2-1; CDR3aa: CASSAGPARDEQFF; CDR3nt: TGCGCCAGCAGCGCGGGACCGGCAAGGGATGAGCAGTTCTTC
d_gene: TRBD2; abundance: few; v_gene: TRBV7-2; j_gene: TRBJ2-1; CDR3aa: CASSSSPGTRSREQFF; CDR3nt: TGTGCCAGCAGCTCCAGTCCCGGGACTAGGTCTCGGGAGCAGTTCTTC
d_gene: NA; abundance: many; v_gene: TRBV12-3/TRBV12-4; j_gene: TRBJ1-3; CDR3aa: CASCKGPGNTIYF; CDR3nt: TGTGCCAGCTGTAAGGGGCCCGGAAACACCATATATTTT
d_gene: NA; abundance: many; v_gene: TRBV7-2; j_gene: TRBJ1-4; CDR3aa: CASRPTETNEKLFF; CDR3nt: TGTGCCAGCAGACCGACAGAAACTAATGAAAAACTGTTTTTT
d_gene: NA; abundance: few; v_gene: TRBV2; j_gene: TRBJ1-4; CDR3aa: CASSVRGGNEKLFF; CDR3nt: TGTGCCAGCAGCGTCAGGGGTGGTAATGAAAAACTGTTTTTT
d_gene: NA; abundance: many; v_gene: TRBV7-2; j_gene: TRBJ2-2; CDR3aa: CASSPSMGLNTGELFF; CDR3nt: TGTGCCAGCAGCCCCTCGATGGGGTTGAACACCGGGGAGCTGTTTTTT